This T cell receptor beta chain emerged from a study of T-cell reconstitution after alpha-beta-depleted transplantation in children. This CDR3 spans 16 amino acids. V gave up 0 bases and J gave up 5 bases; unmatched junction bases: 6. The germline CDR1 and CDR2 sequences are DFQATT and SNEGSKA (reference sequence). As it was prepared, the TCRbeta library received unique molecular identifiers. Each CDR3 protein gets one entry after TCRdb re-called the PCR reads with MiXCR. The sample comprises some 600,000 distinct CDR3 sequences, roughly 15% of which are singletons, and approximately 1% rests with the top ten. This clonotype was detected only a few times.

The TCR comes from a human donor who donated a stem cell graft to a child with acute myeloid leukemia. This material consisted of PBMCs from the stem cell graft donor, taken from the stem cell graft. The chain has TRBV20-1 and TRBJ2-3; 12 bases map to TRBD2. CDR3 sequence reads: CSARDWSSGGGDTQYF. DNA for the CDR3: TGCAGTGCTAGAGATTGGTCTAGCGGGGGGGGAGATACGCAGTATTTT.